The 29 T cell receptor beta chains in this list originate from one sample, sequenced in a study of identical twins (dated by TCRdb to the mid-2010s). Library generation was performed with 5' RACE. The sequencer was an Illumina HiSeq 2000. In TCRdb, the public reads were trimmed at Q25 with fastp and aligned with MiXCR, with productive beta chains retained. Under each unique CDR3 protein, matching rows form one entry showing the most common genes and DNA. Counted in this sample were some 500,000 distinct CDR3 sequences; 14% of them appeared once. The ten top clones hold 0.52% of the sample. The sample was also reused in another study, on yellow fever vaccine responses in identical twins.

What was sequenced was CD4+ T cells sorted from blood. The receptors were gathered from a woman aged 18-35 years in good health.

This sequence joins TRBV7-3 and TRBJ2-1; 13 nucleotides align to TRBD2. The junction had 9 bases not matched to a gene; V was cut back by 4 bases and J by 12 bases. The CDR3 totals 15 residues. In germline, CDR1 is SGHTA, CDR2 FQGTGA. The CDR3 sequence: CASSSGLAGAPRQFF. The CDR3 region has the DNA TGTGCCAGCAGCTCAGGACTAGCGGGGGCCCCGAGGCAGTTCTTC.

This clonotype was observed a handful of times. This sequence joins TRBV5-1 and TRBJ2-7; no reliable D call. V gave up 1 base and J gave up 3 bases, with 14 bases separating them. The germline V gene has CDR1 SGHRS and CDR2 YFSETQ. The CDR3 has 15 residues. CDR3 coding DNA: TGCGCCAGCAGCTTGTTAGGGTCGTCAGGCTACGAGCAGTACTTC. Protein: CASSLLGSSGYEQYF.

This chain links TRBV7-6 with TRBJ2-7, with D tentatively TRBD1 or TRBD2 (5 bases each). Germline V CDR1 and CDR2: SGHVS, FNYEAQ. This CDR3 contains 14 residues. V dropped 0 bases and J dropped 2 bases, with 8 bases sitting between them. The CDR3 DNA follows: TGTGCCAGCAGCTTAGCGGGACGTACCTACGAGCAGTACTTC. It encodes CASSLAGRTYEQYF.

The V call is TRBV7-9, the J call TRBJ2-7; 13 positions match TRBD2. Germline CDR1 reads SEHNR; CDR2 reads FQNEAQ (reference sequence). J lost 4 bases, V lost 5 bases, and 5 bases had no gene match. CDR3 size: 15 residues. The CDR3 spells CASSDPGLAGYEQYF. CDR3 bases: TGTGCCAGCAGCGACCCGGGACTAGCGGGATACGAGCAGTACTTC.

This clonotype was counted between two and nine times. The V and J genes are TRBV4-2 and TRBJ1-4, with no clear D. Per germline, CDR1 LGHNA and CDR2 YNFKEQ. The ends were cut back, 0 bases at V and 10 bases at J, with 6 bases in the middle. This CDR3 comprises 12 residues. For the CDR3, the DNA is TGTGCCAGCAGCCAAGATGCTGGAAAACTGTTTTTT. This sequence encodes CASSQDAGKLFF.

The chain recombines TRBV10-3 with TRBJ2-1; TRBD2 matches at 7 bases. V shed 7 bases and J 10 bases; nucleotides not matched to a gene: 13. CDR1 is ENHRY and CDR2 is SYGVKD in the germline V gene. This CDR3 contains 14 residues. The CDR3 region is CAIKSGANSWEQFF. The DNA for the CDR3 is TGTGCCATCAAAAGCGGGGCGAACTCTTGGGAGCAGTTCTTC.

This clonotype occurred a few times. The DNA for the CDR3 is TGCAGTGCTAGAGATTTCGGGGGCCCTTACGAGCAGTACTTC. Protein sequence: CSARDFGGPYEQYF. This chain uses TRBV20-1 with TRBJ2-7, with D tentatively TRBD1 or TRBD2 (6 bases each). Germline loops: CDR1 DFQATT, CDR2 SNEGSKA (reference sequence). V was trimmed by 0 bases and J by 4 bases, leaving 13 bases between them. The CDR3 totals 14 residues.

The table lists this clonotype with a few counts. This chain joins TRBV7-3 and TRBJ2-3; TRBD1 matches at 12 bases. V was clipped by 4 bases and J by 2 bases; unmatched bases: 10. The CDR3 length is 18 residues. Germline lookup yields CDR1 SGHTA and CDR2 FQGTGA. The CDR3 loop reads CASSSGQGAPSHTDTQYF. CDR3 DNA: TGTGCCAGCAGCTCGGGACAGGGGGCGCCTTCCCACACAGATACGCAGTATTTT.

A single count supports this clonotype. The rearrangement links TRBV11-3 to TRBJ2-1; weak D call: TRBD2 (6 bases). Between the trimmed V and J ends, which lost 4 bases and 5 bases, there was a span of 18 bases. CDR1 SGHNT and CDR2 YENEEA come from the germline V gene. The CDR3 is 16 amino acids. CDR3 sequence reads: CASSSRWTNENNEQFF. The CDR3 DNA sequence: TGTGCCAGCAGCTCACGATGGACTAACGAAAACAATGAGCAGTTCTTC.

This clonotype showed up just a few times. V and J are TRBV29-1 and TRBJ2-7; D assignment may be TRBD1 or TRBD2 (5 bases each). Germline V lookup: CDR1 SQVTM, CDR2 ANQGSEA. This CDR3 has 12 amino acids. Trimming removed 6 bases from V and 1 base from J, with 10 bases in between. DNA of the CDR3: TGCAGCGTACGGGACGAATCCTACGAGCAGTACTTC. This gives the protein CSVRDESYEQYF.

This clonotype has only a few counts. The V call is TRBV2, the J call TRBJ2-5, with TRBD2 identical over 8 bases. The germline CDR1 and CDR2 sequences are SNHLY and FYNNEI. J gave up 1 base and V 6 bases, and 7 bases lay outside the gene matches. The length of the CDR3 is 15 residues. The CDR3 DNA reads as TGTGCCAGCAGGGTCAGGGCGGGGGGCCAAGAGACCCAGTACTTC. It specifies CASRVRAGGQETQYF.

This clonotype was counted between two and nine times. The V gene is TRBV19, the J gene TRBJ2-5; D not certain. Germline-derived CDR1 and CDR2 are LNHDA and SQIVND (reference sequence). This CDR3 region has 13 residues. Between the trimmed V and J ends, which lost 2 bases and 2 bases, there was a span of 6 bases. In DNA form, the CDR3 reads TGTGCCAGTAGTATAAGGCGTCAAGAGACCCAGTACTTC. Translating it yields CASSIRRQETQYF.

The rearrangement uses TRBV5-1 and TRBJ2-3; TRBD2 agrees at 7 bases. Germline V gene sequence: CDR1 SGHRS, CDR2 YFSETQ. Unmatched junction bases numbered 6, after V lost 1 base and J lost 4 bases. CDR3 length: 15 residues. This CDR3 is CASSLTSVGADTQYF. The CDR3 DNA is TGCGCCAGCAGCTTGACTAGCGTAGGCGCAGATACGCAGTATTTT. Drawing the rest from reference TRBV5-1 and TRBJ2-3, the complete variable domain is KAGVTQTPRYLIKTRGQQVTLSCSPISGHRSVSWYQQTPGQGLQFLFEYFSETQRNKGNFPGRFSGRQFSNSRSEMNVSTLELGDSALYLCASSLTSVGADTQYFGPGTRLTVL.

CDR3 DNA sequence: TGTGCCAGCAGTTTAGCAGGGCCCGAGCCCCAGCATTTT. Its protein is CASSLAGPEPQHF. This chain joins TRBV12-3 or TRBV12-4 and TRBJ1-5; no definite D call. Trimming cost V 0 bases and J 8 bases, with 8 bases left between them. This CDR3 comprises 13 residues.

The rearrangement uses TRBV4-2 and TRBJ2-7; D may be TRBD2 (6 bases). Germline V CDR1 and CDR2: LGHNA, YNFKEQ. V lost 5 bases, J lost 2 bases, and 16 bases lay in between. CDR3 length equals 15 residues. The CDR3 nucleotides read TGTGCCAGCAGCTCAGCCGGGACTGGCGCCTACGAGCAGTACTTC. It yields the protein CASSSAGTGAYEQYF.

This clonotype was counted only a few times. The CDR3 spells CSARFRGGGELFF. CDR3 nucleotide sequence: TGCAGTGCTAGATTCAGGGGTGGCGGGGAGCTGTTTTTT. The chain recombines TRBV20-1 with TRBJ2-2; possible D gene TRBD1, 6 bases. Per the germline V gene, CDR1 is DFQATT and CDR2 is SNEGSKA (reference sequence). The CDR3 contains 13 residues. Trimming removed 2 bases at V and 7 bases at J, with 11 bases between.

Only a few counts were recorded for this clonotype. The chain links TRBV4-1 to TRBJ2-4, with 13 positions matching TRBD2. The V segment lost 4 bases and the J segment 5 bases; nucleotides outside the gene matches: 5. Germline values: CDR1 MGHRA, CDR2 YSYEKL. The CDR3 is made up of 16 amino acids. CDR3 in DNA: TGCGCCAGCAGCCTGGGACTAGCGGGACGGGAAAACATTCAGTACTTC. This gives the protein CASSLGLAGRENIQYF.

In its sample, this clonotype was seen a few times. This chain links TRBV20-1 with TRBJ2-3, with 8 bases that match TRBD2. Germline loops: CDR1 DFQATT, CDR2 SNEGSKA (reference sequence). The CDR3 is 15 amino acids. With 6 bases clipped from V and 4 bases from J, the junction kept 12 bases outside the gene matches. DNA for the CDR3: TGCAGTGCGTCTAGGACGGGGGGGCAATCAGATACGCAGTATTTT. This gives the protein CSASRTGGQSDTQYF.

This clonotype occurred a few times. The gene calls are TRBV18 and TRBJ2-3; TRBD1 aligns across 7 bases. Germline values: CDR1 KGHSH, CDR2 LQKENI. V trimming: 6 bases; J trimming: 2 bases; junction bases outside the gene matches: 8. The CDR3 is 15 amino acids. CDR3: CASSGRTGNTDTQYF. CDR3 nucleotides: TGTGCCAGCTCGGGACGGACAGGCAACACAGATACGCAGTATTTT.

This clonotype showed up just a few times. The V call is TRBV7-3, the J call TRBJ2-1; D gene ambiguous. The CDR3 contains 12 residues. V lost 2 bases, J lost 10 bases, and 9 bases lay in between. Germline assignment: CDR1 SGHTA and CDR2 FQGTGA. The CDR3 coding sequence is TGTGCCAGCAGCTTAGTCGGTATGGAGCAGTTCTTC. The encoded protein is CASSLVGMEQFF.

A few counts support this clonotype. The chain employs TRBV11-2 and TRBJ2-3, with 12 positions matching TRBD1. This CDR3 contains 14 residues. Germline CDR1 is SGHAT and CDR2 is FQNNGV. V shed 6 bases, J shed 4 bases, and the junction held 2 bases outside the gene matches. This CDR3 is CASRGTGGADTQYF. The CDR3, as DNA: TGTGCCAGCAGGGGGACAGGGGGCGCAGATACGCAGTATTTT. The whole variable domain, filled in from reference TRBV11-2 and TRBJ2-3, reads EAGVAQSPRYKIIEKRQSVAFWCNPISGHATLYWYQQILGQGPKLLIQFQNNGVVDDSQLPKDRFSAERLKGVDSTLKIQPAKLEDSAVYLCASRGTGGADTQYFGPGTRLTVL.

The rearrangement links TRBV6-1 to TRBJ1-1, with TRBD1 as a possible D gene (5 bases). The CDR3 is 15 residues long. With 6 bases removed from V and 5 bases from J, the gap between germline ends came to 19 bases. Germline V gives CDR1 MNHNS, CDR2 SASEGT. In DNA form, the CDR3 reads TGTGCCAGCAGACGCGATGTGAGGGGCCCGACTGAAGCTTTCTTT. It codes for CASRRDVRGPTEAFF.

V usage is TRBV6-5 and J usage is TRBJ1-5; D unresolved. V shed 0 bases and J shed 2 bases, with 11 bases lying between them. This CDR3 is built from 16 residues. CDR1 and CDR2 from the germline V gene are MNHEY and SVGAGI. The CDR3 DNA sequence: TGTGCCAGCAGTTACTCAAAGAGAAACGGCAATCAGCCCCAGCATTTT. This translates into CASSYSKRNGNQPQHF.

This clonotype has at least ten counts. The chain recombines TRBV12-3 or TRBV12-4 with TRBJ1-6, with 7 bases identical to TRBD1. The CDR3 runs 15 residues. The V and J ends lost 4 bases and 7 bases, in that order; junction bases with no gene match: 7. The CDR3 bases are TGTGCCAGCAGTTACTCAGACAGGGAAAATTCACCCCTCCACTTT. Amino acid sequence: CASSYSDRENSPLHF.

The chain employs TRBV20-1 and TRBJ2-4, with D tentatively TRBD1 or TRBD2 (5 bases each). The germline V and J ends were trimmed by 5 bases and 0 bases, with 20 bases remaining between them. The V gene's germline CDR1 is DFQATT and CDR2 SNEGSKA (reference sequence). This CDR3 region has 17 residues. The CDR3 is CSAGPIGGRAAKNIQYF. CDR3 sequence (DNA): TGCAGTGCTGGCCCCATTGGGGGACGGGCAGCCAAAAACATTCAGTACTTC.

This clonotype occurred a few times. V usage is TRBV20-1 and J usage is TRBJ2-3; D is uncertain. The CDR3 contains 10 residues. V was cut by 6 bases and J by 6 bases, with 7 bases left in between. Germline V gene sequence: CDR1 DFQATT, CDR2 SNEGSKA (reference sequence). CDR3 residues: CSATRDTQYF. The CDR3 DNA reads TGCAGTGCAACCCGGGATACGCAGTATTTT.

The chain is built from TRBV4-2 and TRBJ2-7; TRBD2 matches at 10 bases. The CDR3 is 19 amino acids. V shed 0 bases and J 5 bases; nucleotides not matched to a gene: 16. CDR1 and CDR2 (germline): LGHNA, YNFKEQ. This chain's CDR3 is CASSQERWGRAGGPNEQYF. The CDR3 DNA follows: TGTGCCAGCAGCCAAGAGAGATGGGGAAGAGCGGGAGGGCCCAACGAGCAGTACTTC.

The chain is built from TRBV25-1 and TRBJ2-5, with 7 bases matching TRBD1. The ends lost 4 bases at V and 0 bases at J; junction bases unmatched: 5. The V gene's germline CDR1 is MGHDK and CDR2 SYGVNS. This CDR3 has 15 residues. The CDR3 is CASSGIRGNQETQYF. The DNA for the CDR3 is TGTGCCAGCAGTGGGATCAGGGGGAACCAAGAGACCCAGTACTTC. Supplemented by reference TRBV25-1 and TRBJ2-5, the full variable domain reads EADIYQTPRYLVIGTGKKITLECSQTMGHDKMYWYQQDPGMELHLIHYSYGVNSTEKGDLSSESTVSRIRTEHFPLTLESARPSHTSQYLCASSGIRGNQETQYFGPGTRLLVL.

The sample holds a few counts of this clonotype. This CDR3 reads CASSNRLAGQETQYF. CDR3 coding DNA: TGTGCCAGCAGCAACCGACTAGCGGGGCAAGAGACCCAGTACTTC. The chain is built from TRBV3-1 and TRBJ2-5; 11 bases are shared with TRBD2. CDR3 length: 15 residues. The ends lost 5 bases at V and 2 bases at J; junction bases unmatched: 4. Germline-derived CDR1 and CDR2 are LGHDT and YNNKEL (reference sequence).